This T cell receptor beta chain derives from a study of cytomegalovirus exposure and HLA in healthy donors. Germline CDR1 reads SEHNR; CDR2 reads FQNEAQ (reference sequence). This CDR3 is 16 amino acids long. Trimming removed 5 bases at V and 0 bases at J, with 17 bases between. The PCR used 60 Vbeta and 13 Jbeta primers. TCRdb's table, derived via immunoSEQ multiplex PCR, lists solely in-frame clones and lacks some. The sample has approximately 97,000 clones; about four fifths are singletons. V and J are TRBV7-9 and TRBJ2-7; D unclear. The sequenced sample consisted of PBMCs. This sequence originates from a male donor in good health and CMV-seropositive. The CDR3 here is CASSPRHLDGSYEQYF. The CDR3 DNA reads TGTGCCAGCAGCCCGAGACATTTGGATGGCTCCTACGAGCAGTACTTC.